This T cell receptor beta chain is from a study of blood T cell repertoires in COVID-19. Measured with immunoSEQ multiplex PCR; TCRdb has only the in-frame clones, and not every one. The sample gives approximately 89,000 clones, about 83% of which show up once; around 50% is in the top ten. The specimen was peripheral blood. The receptor comes from a human donor in a cohort sampled during active COVID-19.

The CDR3 sequence: CASSPRTSGRGETQYF. DNA of the CDR3: TGTGCCAGCAGCCCACGGACTAGCGGGAGGGGAGAGACCCAGTACTTC. The chain uses TRBV7-2 and TRBJ2-5; the match to TRBD2 covers 15 bases. The ends lost 5 bases at V and 4 bases at J; junction bases unmatched: 5. CDR3 size: 16 residues. Germline V gene data show CDR1 as SGHTA and CDR2 as FQGNSA.